This T cell receptor (beta chain) was sequenced during a study of HIV-infected children after antiretroviral therapy interruption. About the study: Weeks 0, 48 and 150 were sampled under continuous treatment. Points from the study as a whole: By the end of treatment interruption, naive CD4+ clonality (Gini) increased.

V lost 0 bases and J lost 7, with 15 bases in between. CDR1 and CDR2 from the germline V gene are SGHVS and FNYEAQ. There are 15 residues in the CDR3. This clonotype occurred many times. The antigen is undetermined. The TCR library was built from RNA with a 3' RACE protocol and unique molecular identifiers. TCRdb ran MiXCR on the 3' RACE reads and lists one entry per CDR3 protein. The table lists around 40,000 distinct CDR3 sequences, less than 8.5% of them singletons, with more than 0.75% in the top ten. Regarding treatment: PENTA 11 planned treatment interruption arm or continuous ART arm. At least 24 weeks of at least three-drug ART, in children 2 to 15 years. Sorting from thawed PBMCs isolated naive CD4+ CD45RA+ CD45RO- T cells.

The genes are TRBV7-6 and TRBJ2-5, with D tentatively TRBD2 (6 bases). The TCR sequence derives from a pool of human donors with HIV. The material sequenced was CD45RA+ CD4+ T cells from PBMCs, pooled from several time points, taken from a donor given antiretroviral therapy, either interrupted or continuous. Subset reported: naive CD4+ CD45RA+ CD45RO- T cells. CDR3 sequence reads: CASSLAGSGEGTQYF. DNA for the CDR3: TGTGCCAGCAGCTTAGCGGGGTCGGGAGAAGGGACCCAGTACTTC.